A single TCR beta chain is shown here with its context. These data belong to a study of T cells after yellow fever vaccination. About the study: For low cell numbers, libraries were made with SMART-Seq v4 Ultra Low Input.

The germline CDR1 and CDR2 sequences are LNHDA and SQIVND (reference sequence). V lost 4 bases and J 0 bases, leaving 13 bases between the germline ends. There are 15 residues in the CDR3. TCRdb redid the calling of the 5' RACE reads with MiXCR, one entry per CDR3 protein. The table has around 46,000 distinct CDR3 sequences, roughly 7.5% seen once. The chain recombines TRBV19 with TRBJ2-7; possibly TRBD1 for D (6 bases). The source is a young man who received the YFV17D yellow fever vaccine. Material: CD8+ T cells sorted from PBMCs, obtained approximately 16 days after the first yellow fever vaccination. The CDR3 region has the DNA TGTGCCAGTAGTACGGGGCAAGGGGGCTCCTACGAGCAGTACTTC. Translated, it gives CASSTGQGGSYEQYF.